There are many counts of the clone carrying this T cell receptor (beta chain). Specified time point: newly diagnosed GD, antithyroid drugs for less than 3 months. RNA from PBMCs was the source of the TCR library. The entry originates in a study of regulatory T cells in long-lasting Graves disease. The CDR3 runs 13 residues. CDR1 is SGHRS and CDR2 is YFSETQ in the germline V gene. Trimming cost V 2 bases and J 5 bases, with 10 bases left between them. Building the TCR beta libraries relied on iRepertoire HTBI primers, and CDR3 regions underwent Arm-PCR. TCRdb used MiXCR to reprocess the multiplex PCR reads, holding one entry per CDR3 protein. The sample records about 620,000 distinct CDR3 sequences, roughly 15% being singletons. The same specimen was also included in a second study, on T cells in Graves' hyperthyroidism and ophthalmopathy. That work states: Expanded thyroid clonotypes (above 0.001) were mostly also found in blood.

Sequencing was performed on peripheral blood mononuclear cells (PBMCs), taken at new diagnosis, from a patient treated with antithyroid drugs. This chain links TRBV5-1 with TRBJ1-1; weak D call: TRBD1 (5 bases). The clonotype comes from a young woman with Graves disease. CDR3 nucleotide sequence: TGCGCCAGCAGCTTTTCGAGGGGTACTGAAGCTTTCTTT. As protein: CASSFSRGTEAFF.